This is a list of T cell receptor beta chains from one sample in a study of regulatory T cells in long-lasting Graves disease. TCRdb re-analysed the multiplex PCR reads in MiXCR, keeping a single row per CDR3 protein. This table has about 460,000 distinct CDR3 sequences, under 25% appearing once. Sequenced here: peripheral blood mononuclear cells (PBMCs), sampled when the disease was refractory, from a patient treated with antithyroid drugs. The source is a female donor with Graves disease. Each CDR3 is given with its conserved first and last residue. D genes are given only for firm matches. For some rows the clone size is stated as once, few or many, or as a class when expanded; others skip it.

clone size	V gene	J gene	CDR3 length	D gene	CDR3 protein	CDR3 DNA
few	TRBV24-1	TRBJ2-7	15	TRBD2	CATSDPGLAGGEQYF	TGTGCCACCAGTGACCCGGGACTAGCGGGAGGCGAGCAGTACTTC
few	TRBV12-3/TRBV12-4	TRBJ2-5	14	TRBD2	CASTLGLAGETQYF	TGTGCCAGCACCCTGGGACTAGCGGGGGAGACCCAGTACTTC
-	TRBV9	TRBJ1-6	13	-	CASSVYSNSPLHF	TGTGCCAGCAGCGTTTACAGTAATTCACCCCTCCACTTT
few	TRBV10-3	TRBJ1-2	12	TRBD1	CAVTGGDYGYTF	TGTGCCGTAACAGGGGGCGACTATGGCTACACCTTC
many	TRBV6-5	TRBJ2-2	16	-	CASSYSTQASTGELFF	TGTGCCAGCAGTTACTCGACCCAGGCGAGCACCGGGGAGCTGTTTTTT
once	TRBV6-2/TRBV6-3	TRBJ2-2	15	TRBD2	CASNRLAGGVGELFF	TGTGCCAGCAACAGACTAGCGGGGGGTGTCGGGGAGCTGTTTTTT
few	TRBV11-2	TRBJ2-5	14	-	CASSLEGVRGTQYF	TGTGCCAGCAGCTTAGAGGGGGTCAGAGGGACCCAGTACTTC
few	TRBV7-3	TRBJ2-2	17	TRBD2	CASSPGPSGGVTGELFF	TGTGCCAGCAGCCCAGGGCCTAGCGGGGGGGTCACCGGGGAGCTGTTTTTT
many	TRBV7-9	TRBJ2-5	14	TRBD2	CASSFPTSWETQYF	TGTGCCAGCAGCTTCCCGACTAGCTGGGAGACCCAGTACTTC
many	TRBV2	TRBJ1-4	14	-	CASKVRRTNEKLFF	TGTGCCAGCAAGGTCCGAAGAACTAATGAAAAACTGTTTTTT
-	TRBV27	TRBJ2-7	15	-	CASSLSRIGGYEQYF	TGTGCCAGCAGTTTATCAAGGATAGGGGGGTACGAGCAGTACTTC
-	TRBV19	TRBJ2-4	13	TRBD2	CATGTSGREVQYF	TGTGCCACCGGGACTAGCGGGAGGGAAGTTCAGTACTTC
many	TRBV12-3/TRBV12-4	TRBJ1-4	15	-	CASSLEAGTNEKLFF	TGTGCCAGCAGTTTAGAAGCAGGAACTAATGAAAAACTGTTTTTT
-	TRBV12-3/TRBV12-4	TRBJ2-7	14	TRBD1	CASSTGTGAYEQHF	TGTGCCAGCAGTACCGGGACAGGGGCCTACGAGCAGCACTTC
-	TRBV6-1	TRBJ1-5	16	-	CASSPRPTSVDQPQHF	TGTGCCAGCAGCCCCAGACCGACGAGCGTAGATCAGCCCCAGCATTTT
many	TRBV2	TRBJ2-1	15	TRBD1	CASRAGQGRGYEQFF	TGTGCCAGCAGGGCCGGACAGGGACGTGGTTATGAGCAGTTCTTC
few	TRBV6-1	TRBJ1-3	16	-	CASSDADRSSGNTIYF	TGTGCCAGCAGTGATGCGGACCGAAGCTCTGGAAACACCATATATTTT
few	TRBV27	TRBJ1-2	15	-	CASSSPLRGMDGYTF	TGTGCCAGCAGTTCCCCTCTCAGGGGAATGGATGGCTACACCTTC
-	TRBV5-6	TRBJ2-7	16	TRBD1	CASSPGQGSLLGEQYF	TGTGCCAGCAGCCCCGGACAGGGGTCCCTCTTGGGAGAGCAGTACTTC
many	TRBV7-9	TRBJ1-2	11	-	CASSPPYGYTF	TGTGCCAGCAGCCCCCCCTATGGCTACACCTTC
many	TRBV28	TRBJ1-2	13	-	CASSLPSIYGYTF	TGTGCCAGCAGCCTCCCGTCCATCTATGGCTACACCTTC
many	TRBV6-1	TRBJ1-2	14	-	CASKPGPTNYGYTF	TGTGCCAGCAAACCCGGGCCCACTAACTATGGCTACACCTTC
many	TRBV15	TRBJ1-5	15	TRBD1	CATSRDRGAAQPQHF	TGTGCCACCAGCAGAGACAGGGGGGCGGCCCAGCCCCAGCATTTT
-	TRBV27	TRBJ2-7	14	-	CASSFGRSVGEQYF	TGTGCCAGCAGTTTTGGCAGGTCTGTGGGCGAGCAGTACTTC
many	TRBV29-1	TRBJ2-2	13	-	CSVGAGAGGELFF	TGCAGCGTTGGGGCAGGGGCTGGGGGGGAGCTGTTTTTT
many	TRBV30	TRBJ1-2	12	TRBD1	CAWTTGEHGYTF	TGTGCCTGGACGACAGGGGAACATGGCTACACCTTC
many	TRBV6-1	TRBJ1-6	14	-	CASRRSGGNSPLHF	TGTGCCAGCAGAAGATCGGGTGGAAATTCACCCCTCCACTTT
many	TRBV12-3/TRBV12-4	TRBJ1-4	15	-	CASSFDRGSGEKLFF	TGTGCCAGCAGTTTCGACCGGGGGAGTGGTGAAAAACTGTTTTTT
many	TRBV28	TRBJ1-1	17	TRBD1	CASSRLTGVSMNTEAFF	TGTGCCAGCAGCCGATTGACAGGGGTCTCTATGAACACTGAAGCTTTCTTT
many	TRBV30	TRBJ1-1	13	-	CAWRKGRGTEAFF	TGTGCCTGGAGAAAGGGCCGCGGCACTGAAGCTTTCTTT
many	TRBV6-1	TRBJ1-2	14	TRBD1	CASSHTTGVRGYTF	TGTGCCAGCAGCCACACGACAGGGGTTAGAGGCTACACCTTC
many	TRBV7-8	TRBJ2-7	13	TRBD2	CASSPGTSSEQYF	TGTGCCAGCAGCCCGGGGACTAGTAGCGAGCAGTACTTC
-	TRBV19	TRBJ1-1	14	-	CASSNDVRDTEAFF	TGTGCCAGTAGTAACGATGTAAGAGACACTGAAGCTTTCTTT
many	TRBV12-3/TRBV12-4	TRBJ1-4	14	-	CASSFYRPGEKLFF	TGTGCCAGCAGTTTTTACAGGCCGGGCGAAAAACTGTTTTTT
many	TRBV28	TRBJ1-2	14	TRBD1	CASSLPGQGGGYTF	TGTGCCAGCAGTTTACCGGGACAGGGGGGTGGCTACACCTTC
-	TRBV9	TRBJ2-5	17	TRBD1	CASGQGARIGYQETQYF	TGTGCCAGCGGACAGGGGGCGCGGATCGGGTACCAAGAGACCCAGTACTTC
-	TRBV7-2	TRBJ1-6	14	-	CASSLGSPRSPLHF	TGTGCCAGCAGCTTGGGGTCACCCAGGTCACCCCTCCACTTT
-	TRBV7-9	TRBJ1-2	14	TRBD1	CASSPFDRVYGYTF	TGTGCCAGCAGCCCGTTCGACAGGGTGTACGGCTACACCTTC
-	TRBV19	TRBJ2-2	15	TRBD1	CASSTRTGLAGELFF	TGTGCCAGTAGTACCCGGACAGGGCTGGCCGGGGAGCTGTTTTTT
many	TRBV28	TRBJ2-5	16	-	CASRGIQGYGGETQYF	TGTGCCAGCAGGGGGATCCAAGGATATGGGGGAGAGACCCAGTACTTC
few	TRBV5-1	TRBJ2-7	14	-	CASSAESGPYEQYF	TGCGCCAGCAGCGCCGAGTCGGGTCCCTACGAGCAGTACTTC
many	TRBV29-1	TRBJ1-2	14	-	CSAAGDGSSYGYTF	TGCAGTGCTGCTGGGGACGGAAGCTCCTATGGCTACACCTTC
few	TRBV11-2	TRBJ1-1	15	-	CASSLGGAANTEAFF	TGTGCCAGCAGCCTCGGGGGAGCCGCGAACACTGAAGCTTTCTTT
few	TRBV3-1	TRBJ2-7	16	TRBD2	CASSQGSGLPIYEQYF	TGTGCCAGCAGCCAAGGGTCGGGACTACCTATTTACGAGCAGTACTTC
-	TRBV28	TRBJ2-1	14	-	CASSGDGLHNEQFF	TGTGCCAGCAGTGGAGACGGATTACACAATGAGCAGTTCTTC
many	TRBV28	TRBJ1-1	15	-	CASILLGHGGTEAFF	TGTGCCAGCATCCTCTTGGGCCACGGAGGCACTGAAGCTTTCTTT
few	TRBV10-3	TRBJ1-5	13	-	CAVSKDSNQPQHF	TGTGCCGTATCAAAGGATAGCAATCAGCCCCAGCATTTT
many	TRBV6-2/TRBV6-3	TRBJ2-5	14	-	CASRFGQLQETQYF	TGTGCCAGCAGATTTGGACAACTCCAAGAGACCCAGTACTTC